These 24 T cell receptor beta chains came from one sample sequenced in a study of immune cell composition in non-small cell lung cancer. The data were produced by immunoSEQ multiplex PCR, yet TCRdb's version contains in-frame clones alone and is incomplete. The sample carries 7,300 or so clones, 60% to 80% recorded once. The sequencing input was lung tumor tissue. These receptor sequences come from a human donor with non-small cell lung cancer.

This clone was detected only a few times. V gene TRBV7-9 combines with J gene TRBJ1-2, with 7 bases fitting TRBD1. The V and J ends lost 1 base and 8 bases, in that order; junction bases with no gene match: 10. Germline values: CDR1 SEHNR, CDR2 FQNEAQ (reference sequence). The CDR3 has 15 residues. The CDR3 DNA reads TGTGCCAGCAGCTTAGGGGGGGTAACAGGGGAAGGCTACACCTTC. It encodes CASSLGGVTGEGYTF.

In this sample, this clone turned up a few times. The J gene is TRBJ2-3, the V gene TRBV29-1, with D maybe TRBD1 (6 bases). The CDR3 covers 14 residues. Deletions cut 4 bases from V and 3 bases from J, with 14 bases between. Germline CDR1 SQVTM, CDR2 ANQGSEA. The CDR3 here is CSVGRQGPTDTQYF. In nucleotides, the CDR3 is TGCAGCGTTGGAAGGCAGGGGCCGACAGATACGCAGTATTTT.

V and J are TRBV7-2 and TRBJ2-7, with D possibly TRBD1 on 6 matching bases. The length of the CDR3 is 14 residues. V was cut by 5 bases and J by 7 bases, with 18 bases left in between. Germline CDR1 reads SGHTA; CDR2 reads FQGNSA. CDR3 coding DNA: TGTGCCAGCAGCCAAGCTGGGGGCTCGTGGGAGCAGTACTTC. Translating gives CASSQAGGSWEQYF.

The CDR3 sequence: CASSIGTSGVNGYTF. The CDR3 DNA follows: TGTGCCAGTAGTATAGGAACTTCAGGGGTGAATGGCTACACCTTC. The rearrangement uses TRBV19 and TRBJ1-2; tentative D call: TRBD1 (6 bases). Germline V gene data show CDR1 as LNHDA and CDR2 as SQIVND (reference sequence). V was pared by 1 base and J by 6 bases, with 15 bases between. This CDR3 is 15 amino acids long.

This sequence joins TRBV5-1 and TRBJ1-2; unclear D gene. The V gene's germline CDR1 is SGHRS and CDR2 YFSETQ. This CDR3 has 13 residues. The V end lost 3 bases, the J end lost 7 bases, and 13 bases lay between the germline ends. The CDR3 nucleotides are TGCGCCAGCAGCTCCGGACCGAGGAGTGGCTACACCTTC. This sequence encodes CASSSGPRSGYTF.

V usage is TRBV27 and J usage is TRBJ2-7, with D perhaps TRBD2 (5 bases). The CDR3 loop spans 13 amino acids. V was trimmed by 1 base and J by 3 bases, leaving 7 bases between them. CDR1 and CDR2 (germline): MNHEY, SMNVEV (reference sequence). The CDR3 sequence: CASSLFGDYEQYF. CDR3 nucleotide sequence: TGTGCCAGCAGTTTATTCGGGGACTACGAGCAGTACTTC.

This rearrangement joins TRBV7-8 to TRBJ1-2; no firm D call. CDR3 length: 13 amino acids. Germline loops: CDR1 SGHVS, CDR2 FQNEAQ. Trimming removed 2 bases at V and 3 bases at J, with 7 bases between. CDR3 in amino acids: CASSLTSDYGYTF. Written as DNA, the CDR3 is TGTGCCAGCAGCTTAACGAGCGACTATGGCTACACCTTC.

The chain employs TRBV11-2 and TRBJ2-1, with D uncertain. CDR3 length: 15 amino acids. Germline V gene sequence: CDR1 SGHAT, CDR2 FQNNGV. V was shortened by 2 bases and J by 7 bases, with 15 bases between the two germline ends. The CDR3 is CASSLTLSFENEQFF. The CDR3 DNA reads as TGTGCCAGCAGCTTAACACTCTCTTTCGAGAATGAGCAGTTCTTC.

Of note for this clone: A junction end diverges from the germline sequence, so it may reflect a read error. The chain combines TRBV5-5 with TRBJ1-6; no clear D gene. The CDR3 is made up of 16 amino acids. Germline CDR1 SGHKS, CDR2 YYEKEE (reference sequence). The CDR3 sequence: CASSQVRNQAHSPLHF. CDR3 DNA: TGCGCCAGCAGCCAAGTAAGGAATCAGGCCCATTCACCCCTCCACTTT.

The chain carries TRBV4-2 and TRBJ2-5; tentatively, D is TRBD2 (6 bases). V lost 3 bases to trimming and J lost 4 bases, with 15 bases between them. The germline gives CDR1 LGHNA, CDR2 YNFKEQ. The CDR3 spans 15 residues. CDR3 in amino acids: CASSQGPSVGETQYF. As DNA, the CDR3 is TGTGCCAGCAGCCAGGGTCCTAGCGTTGGAGAGACCCAGTACTTC.

The genes are TRBV11-3 and TRBJ1-1, with 9 bases identical to TRBD1. Germline lookup yields CDR1 SGHNT and CDR2 YENEEA. This CDR3 region has 14 residues. Trimming removed 4 bases from V and 1 base from J; junction bases left unmatched: 1. The CDR3 region has the DNA TGTGCCAGCAGCTCGGGACAGGGGAACACTGAAGCTTTCTTT. The encoded protein is CASSSGQGNTEAFF.

This clone came up once. This rearrangement joins TRBV5-4 to TRBJ1-1; TRBD1 matches 8 bases. With V trimmed by 4 bases and J by 5 bases, 7 bases remained unmatched. Germline loops: CDR1 SGHNT, CDR2 YYREEE (reference sequence). CDR3 length: 14 amino acids. In nucleotides, the CDR3 is TGTGCCAGCAGCGCGATCACAGGGGGAACTGAAGCTTTCTTT. This encodes CASSAITGGTEAFF.

The CDR3 loop is CASSLAGTHVQETQYF. The DNA for the CDR3 is TGTGCCAGCAGCTTAGCGGGGACTCACGTCCAAGAGACCCAGTACTTC. The chain recombines TRBV11-1 with TRBJ2-5; TRBD2 is a possible D gene (6 bases). CDR1 is SGHAT, CDR2 FQDESV, per germline (reference sequence). V gave up 0 bases and J gave up 1 base, with 12 bases separating them. This CDR3 has 16 amino acids.

This clone showed up just a few times. The rearrangement links TRBV7-9 to TRBJ1-2; 8 bases fit TRBD1. With V trimmed by 5 bases and J by 6 bases, 11 bases remained unmatched. This CDR3 has 15 residues. Germline V gene lookup returns CDR1 SEHNR and CDR2 FQNEAQ (reference sequence). For the CDR3, the DNA is TGTGCCAGCAGCAGGGACAGGTGGACGGGCAATGGCTACACCTTC. Translation gives CASSRDRWTGNGYTF.

V is TRBV28 and J is TRBJ1-1; D unresolved. The CDR3 is made up of 14 amino acids. Germline V gene data show CDR1 as MDHEN and CDR2 as SYDVKM. With 10 bases removed from V and 1 base from J, the gap between germline ends came to 16 bases. The CDR3 DNA is TGTGCCACCTCCGCCCCACCGGAGAACACTGAAGCTTTCTTT. This gives the protein CATSAPPENTEAFF.

This chain connects TRBV19 to TRBJ1-1; 7 bases line up with TRBD1. The V gene's germline CDR1 is LNHDA and CDR2 SQIVND (reference sequence). J gave up 11 bases and V 7 bases, and 13 bases lay outside the gene matches. The CDR3 covers 13 residues. Here the CDR3 reads CASTRGVQGFAFF. The CDR3 DNA reads TGTGCCAGTACCAGGGGGGTACAGGGTTTCGCTTTCTTT.

V and J are TRBV11-2 and TRBJ1-4; 10 positions agree with TRBD1. V dropped 3 bases and J dropped 7; count of bases not matched to a gene: 2. Germline CDR1 SGHAT, CDR2 FQNNGV. CDR3 length equals 14 residues. The CDR3 loop reads CASSFGTGVEKLFF. CDR3 nucleotide sequence: TGTGCCAGCAGCTTCGGGACAGGGGTTGAAAAACTGTTTTTT.

This chain links TRBV7-8 with TRBJ2-1, with D tentatively TRBD1 (5 bases). The CDR3 length is 15 residues. The V gene lost 2 bases and the J gene lost 7 bases, with 15 bases spanning the gap. The germline gives CDR1 SGHVS, CDR2 FQNEAQ. CDR3 DNA: TGTGCCAGCAGCTTAAGGCGTTTCTCAGGGAATGAGCAGTTCTTC. The encoded protein is CASSLRRFSGNEQFF.

This clone came up once. The chain recombines TRBV7-5 with TRBJ2-7; no check of the table's D call, TRBD2, against the DNA was made. TRBV7-5 is a recognized pseudogene. The CDR3 runs to 14 residues. CDR3 sequence: CARSLAESGYEQYF. CDR3 sequence (DNA): TGTGCCAGAAGCTTAGCGGAATCGGGATACGAGCAGTACTTC.

The chain uses TRBV19 and TRBJ2-5, with TRBD2 matching over 7 bases. The CDR3 runs 13 residues. V dropped 8 bases and J dropped 5; count of bases not matched to a gene: 8. Looked up from germline, CDR1 is LNHDA and CDR2 is SQIVND (reference sequence). The CDR3 spells CASGGGVRETQYF. CDR3 DNA: TGTGCCAGTGGGGGAGGGGTTCGGGAGACCCAGTACTTC.

The V call is TRBV9, the J call TRBJ2-5; 8 bases line up with TRBD2. CDR1 and CDR2 (germline): SGDLS, YYNGEE. The V and J ends lost 3 bases and 5 bases, in that order; junction bases with no gene match: 15. The CDR3 is 17 amino acids. The CDR3 spells CASSEGRGRGGRETQYF. The DNA for the CDR3 is TGTGCCAGCAGCGAGGGCCGGGGACGGGGGGGCCGCGAGACCCAGTACTTC.

The chain employs TRBV6-6 and TRBJ1-1; tentative D call: TRBD1 (5 bases). CDR1 is MNHNY and CDR2 is SVGAGI in the germline V gene (reference sequence). Trimming pared 5 bases from V and 2 bases from J, leaving 18 bases between. CDR3 length equals 16 residues. For the CDR3, the DNA is TGTGCCAGCAGTCCCCATATGGCACAGGTTAACACTGAAGCTTTCTTT. Amino acid sequence: CASSPHMAQVNTEAFF.

This clone was counted a single time. This sequence joins TRBV29-1 and TRBJ2-7, with D tentatively TRBD1 (6 bases). Germline V gene data show CDR1 as SQVTM and CDR2 as ANQGSEA. This CDR3 is 14 amino acids long. The ends were cut back, 4 bases at V and 2 bases at J, with 15 bases in the middle. CDR3 bases: TGCAGCGTTGGATGGACAGCGCTGGCCTACGAGCAGTACTTC. Protein sequence: CSVGWTALAYEQYF.

The CDR3: CASSFTSGGSDTQYF. In DNA, the CDR3 is TGTGCCAGCAGTTTTACTAGCGGGGGTTCAGATACGCAGTATTTT. The chain recombines TRBV7-2 with TRBJ2-3; 11 bases match TRBD2. This CDR3 spans 15 amino acids. Per the germline V gene, CDR1 is SGHTA and CDR2 is FQGNSA. J lost 4 bases, V lost 6 bases, and 6 bases had no gene match.